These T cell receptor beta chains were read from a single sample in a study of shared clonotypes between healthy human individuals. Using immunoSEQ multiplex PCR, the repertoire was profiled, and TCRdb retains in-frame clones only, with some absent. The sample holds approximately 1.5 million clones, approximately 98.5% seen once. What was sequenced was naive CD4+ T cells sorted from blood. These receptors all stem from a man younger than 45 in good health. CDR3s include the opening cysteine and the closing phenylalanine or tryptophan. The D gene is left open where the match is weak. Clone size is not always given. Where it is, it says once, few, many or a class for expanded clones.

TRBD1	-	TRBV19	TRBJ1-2	CASSPWTGGRVGGGYTF	TGTGCCAGTAGTCCGTGGACAGGGGGCCGGGTAGGCGGCGGCTACACCTTC
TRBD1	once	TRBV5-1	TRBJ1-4	CASSHDRGSNEKLFF	TGCGCCAGCAGCCATGACAGGGGCAGCAATGAAAAACTGTTTTTT
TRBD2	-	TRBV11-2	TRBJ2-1	CASSSISGKYNEQFF	TGTGCCAGCAGTTCGATCAGCGGGAAGTACAATGAGCAGTTCTTC
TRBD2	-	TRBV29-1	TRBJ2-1	CSASLAGPRDNEQFF	TGCAGCGCATCGCTAGCGGGCCCTAGGGACAATGAGCAGTTCTTC
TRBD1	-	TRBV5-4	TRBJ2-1	CASSSQQGAYNEQFF	TGTGCCAGCAGCTCCCAACAGGGGGCCTACAATGAGCAGTTCTTC
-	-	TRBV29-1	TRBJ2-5	CSGDRMEPATQYF	TGCAGCGGAGACAGAATGGAGCCAGCCACCCAGTACTTC
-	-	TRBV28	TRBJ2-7	CASSLRTLAYEQYF	TGTGCCAGCAGTCTACGGACACTAGCCTACGAGCAGTACTTC
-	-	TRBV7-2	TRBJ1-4	CASSDDGGEFEKLFF	TGTGCCAGCAGCGACGACGGTGGGGAGTTTGAAAAACTGTTTTTT
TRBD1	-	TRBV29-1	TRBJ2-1	CSARDRGLVRSYNEQFF	TGCAGCGCTCGGGACAGGGGTCTTGTCCGCTCCTACAATGAGCAGTTCTTC
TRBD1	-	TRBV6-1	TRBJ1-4	CASSEGQGASEKLFF	TGTGCCAGCAGTGAAGGACAGGGGGCGAGTGAAAAACTGTTTTTT
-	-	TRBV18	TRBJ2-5	CASSPQRAETQYF	TGTGCCAGCTCACCCCAGAGGGCTGAGACCCAGTACTTC
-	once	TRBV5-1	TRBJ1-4	CASGIQGFGEKLFF	TGCGCCAGCGGTATACAGGGCTTCGGTGAAAAACTGTTTTTT
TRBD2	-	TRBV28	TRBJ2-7	CASSLASSGNYEQYF	TGTGCCAGCAGTTTGGCTTCTAGCGGAAACTACGAGCAGTACTTC
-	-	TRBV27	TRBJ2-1	CASSLSTPPSSYNEQFF	TGTGCCAGCAGTTTATCGACCCCGCCGAGCTCCTACAATGAGCAGTTCTTC
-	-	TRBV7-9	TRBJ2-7	CASSLPPLYEQYF	TGTGCCAGCAGCTTACCTCCTCTCTACGAGCAGTACTTC